The present T cell receptor beta chain was sequenced within a study of OX40 agonist ivuxolimab in advanced cancers. Turning to the study itself: From about 23 to 85 years was the age range, with a mean of approximately 58 years, and 70% to 85% were male.

The V end lost 5 bases, the J end lost 0 bases, and 13 bases lay between the germline ends. Germline-derived CDR1 and CDR2 are LNHDA and SQIVND (reference sequence). The CDR3 is 15 amino acids. Findings and limits, study-wide: Some nonresponders likewise displayed low normalized T-cell clonal expansion. On average, CD8+ T cells had more expanded clones than CD4+. With doses of 0.1-3.0 mg/kg, partial responders showed among the lowest clonal expansion.

Some clones are missing from TCRdb's copy, which holds only in-frame ones; the method was immunoSEQ multiplex PCR. The sample has fewer than 40,000 clones, about 90% seen once. This clone has a single count. Its antigen is not known. This clonotype originated in an adult with an advanced solid tumor such as melanoma, head and neck, liver or kidney cancer. This specimen was CD4+ or CD8+ T cells sorted from blood, taken in a trial of the OX40 agonist ivuxolimab. This chain links TRBV19 with TRBJ1-1; weak D call: TRBD1 (5 bases). CDR3 in DNA: TGTGCCAGTAGTGCAAGACAGCTTATGAACACTGAAGCTTTCTTT. Its protein is CASSARQLMNTEAFF. Full variable domain (outside the CDR3, taken from reference TRBV19 and TRBJ1-1): DGGITQSPKYLFRKEGQNVTLSCEQNLNHDAMYWYRQDPGQGLRLIYYSQIVNDFQKGDIAEGYSVSREKKESFPLTVTSAQKNPTAFYLCASSARQLMNTEAFFGQGTRLTVV.